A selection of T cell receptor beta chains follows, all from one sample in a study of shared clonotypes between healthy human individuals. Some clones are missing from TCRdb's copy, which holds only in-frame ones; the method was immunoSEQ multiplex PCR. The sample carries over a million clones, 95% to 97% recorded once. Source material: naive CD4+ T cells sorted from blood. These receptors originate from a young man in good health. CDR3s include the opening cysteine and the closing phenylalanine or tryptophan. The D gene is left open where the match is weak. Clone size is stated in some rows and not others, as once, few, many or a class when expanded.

CDR3 protein: CATSREFFRTSGNTDTQYF
CDR3 DNA: TGTGCCACCAGCAGAGAATTTTTTAGGACTAGCGGGAACACAGATACGCAGTATTTT
D gene: TRBD2
J gene: TRBJ2-3
V gene: TRBV15
clone size: .

CDR3 protein: CASTSGRGGTDTQYF
CDR3 DNA: TGTGCCAGCACTAGCGGTCGGGGAGGCACAGATACGCAGTATTTT
D gene: TRBD2
J gene: TRBJ2-3
V gene: TRBV5-6
clone size: once

CDR3 protein: CASSEVVTRTGSGYTF
CDR3 DNA: TGTGCCAGCAGTGAAGTTGTAACACGGACTGGGAGCGGCTACACCTTC
D gene: .
J gene: TRBJ1-2
V gene: TRBV6-1
clone size: .

CDR3 protein: CASSLSQGSRQPQHF
CDR3 DNA: TGTGCCAGCAGTTTATCTCAGGGGTCCAGGCAGCCCCAGCATTTT
D gene: .
J gene: TRBJ1-5
V gene: TRBV27
clone size: .

CDR3 protein: CAITSLAGHNEQFF
CDR3 DNA: TGTGCCATCACGAGCCTAGCGGGGCACAATGAGCAGTTCTTC
D gene: TRBD2
J gene: TRBJ2-1
V gene: TRBV10-3
clone size: once

CDR3 protein: CASSLFPPSSGREGEQYF
CDR3 DNA: TGTGCCAGCAGTTTATTCCCCCCCTCTAGCGGGAGGGAGGGGGAGCAGTACTTC
D gene: TRBD2
J gene: TRBJ2-7
V gene: TRBV27
clone size: .

CDR3 protein: CASSQELLRTTLYNEQFF
CDR3 DNA: TGTGCCAGCAGCCAAGAACTTCTACGAACGACCCTTTACAATGAGCAGTTCTTC
D gene: .
J gene: TRBJ2-1
V gene: TRBV14
clone size: .

CDR3 protein: CASSHLPPYEQYF
CDR3 DNA: TGTGCCAGCAGCCATCTACCCCCCTACGAGCAGTACTTC
D gene: .
J gene: TRBJ2-7
V gene: TRBV7-2
clone size: .

CDR3 protein: CASSLQGAPYGYTF
CDR3 DNA: TGTGCCAGCAGCCTACAGGGGGCGCCTTATGGCTACACCTTC
D gene: TRBD1
J gene: TRBJ1-2
V gene: TRBV28
clone size: .

CDR3 protein: CASSVGIQGLNGYTF
CDR3 DNA: TGTGCCAGCAGCGTAGGGATTCAAGGACTGAACGGCTACACCTTC
D gene: .
J gene: TRBJ1-2
V gene: TRBV9
clone size: .

CDR3 protein: CASRSSGQGAEQYF
CDR3 DNA: TGTGCCAGCAGGTCGTCGGGACAGGGGGCCGAGCAGTACTTC
D gene: TRBD1
J gene: TRBJ2-7
V gene: TRBV5-5
clone size: .

CDR3 protein: CASSQGTGGSAFF
CDR3 DNA: TGTGCCAGCAGCCAAGGCACAGGGGGCTCAGCTTTCTTT
D gene: TRBD1
J gene: TRBJ1-1
V gene: TRBV14
clone size: .

CDR3 protein: CASSPVQLALQFF
CDR3 DNA: TGTGCCAGCTCACCGGTCCAACTAGCGCTGCAGTTCTTC
D gene: TRBD2
J gene: TRBJ2-1
V gene: TRBV18
clone size: .

CDR3 protein: CASSLAKGGTDEQYF
CDR3 DNA: TGCGCCAGCAGCTTGGCCAAGGGGGGTACCGACGAGCAGTACTTC
D gene: .
J gene: TRBJ2-7
V gene: TRBV5-1
clone size: .

CDR3 protein: CASSSKGTNTEAFF
CDR3 DNA: TGTGCCAGCAGCTCAAAGGGAACTAACACTGAAGCTTTCTTT
D gene: .
J gene: TRBJ1-1
V gene: TRBV9
clone size: .

CDR3 protein: CASSLAQAGHGELFF
CDR3 DNA: TGTGCCAGCAGCTTAGCGCAGGCGGGACACGGGGAGCTGTTTTTT
D gene: .
J gene: TRBJ2-2
V gene: TRBV7-9
clone size: .

CDR3 protein: CASTKGGLAGLGTGELFF
CDR3 DNA: TGTGCCAGCACCAAAGGGGGACTAGCGGGACTGGGGACCGGGGAGCTGTTTTTT
D gene: TRBD2
J gene: TRBJ2-2
V gene: TRBV9
clone size: once

CDR3 protein: CASSMDGRTYEQYF
CDR3 DNA: TGTGCCAGCAGCATGGACGGCCGTACCTACGAGCAGTACTTC
D gene: .
J gene: TRBJ2-7
V gene: TRBV5-4
clone size: .

CDR3 protein: CASSRAGAIPEKLFF
CDR3 DNA: TGCGCCAGCAGCCGGGCCGGGGCGATCCCTGAAAAACTGTTTTTT
D gene: .
J gene: TRBJ1-4
V gene: TRBV4-1
clone size: .

CDR3 protein: CASSLAGEVDNEQFF
CDR3 DNA: TGTGCCAGCAGTCTAGCGGGAGAGGTGGACAATGAGCAGTTCTTC
D gene: TRBD2
J gene: TRBJ2-1
V gene: TRBV7-9
clone size: .

CDR3 protein: CASSSTSGGELFF
CDR3 DNA: TGCGCCAGCAGCTCCACAAGCGGGGGGGAGCTGTTTTTT
D gene: .
J gene: TRBJ2-2
V gene: TRBV5-1
clone size: once

CDR3 protein: CASSRTSGSTEAFF
CDR3 DNA: TGTGCCAGCAGCCGCACGTCGGGCTCTACTGAAGCTTTCTTT
D gene: .
J gene: TRBJ1-1
V gene: TRBV5-5
clone size: .

CDR3 protein: CASSLVGQGRETQYF
CDR3 DNA: TGTGCCAGCAGCTTAGTGGGACAGGGTCGGGAGACCCAGTACTTC
D gene: TRBD1
J gene: TRBJ2-5
V gene: TRBV7-8
clone size: .

CDR3 protein: CASSTLVGEQYF
CDR3 DNA: TGTGCCAGCAGTACCTTAGTTGGCGAGCAGTACTTC
D gene: .
J gene: TRBJ2-7
V gene: TRBV6-5
clone size: .

CDR3 protein: CASSEMVKSPRFF
CDR3 DNA: TGTGCCAGCAGTGAAATGGTTAAGTCTCCGCGGTTCTTC
D gene: .
J gene: TRBJ2-1
V gene: TRBV25-1
clone size: .

CDR3 protein: CASSIARGSNQPQHF
CDR3 DNA: TGTGCCAGTAGTATAGCAAGGGGGAGCAATCAGCCCCAGCATTTT
D gene: .
J gene: TRBJ1-5
V gene: TRBV19
clone size: .

CDR3 protein: CASSGWDSYGYTF
CDR3 DNA: TGTGCCAGCTCAGGGTGGGACAGCTATGGCTACACCTTC
D gene: TRBD1
J gene: TRBJ1-2
V gene: TRBV18
clone size: .

CDR3 protein: CASSPLAKGPLSGANVLTF
CDR3 DNA: TGTGCCAGCTCACCACTTGCGAAAGGGCCGCTCTCTGGGGCCAACGTCCTGACTTTC
D gene: .
J gene: TRBJ2-6
V gene: TRBV18
clone size: .

CDR3 protein: CASSSPSRGETYEQYF
CDR3 DNA: TGTGCCAGCAGTTCCCCCTCTCGCGGAGAAACCTACGAGCAGTACTTC
D gene: .
J gene: TRBJ2-7
V gene: TRBV6-6
clone size: .

CDR3 protein: CASTGRQGSTEAFF
CDR3 DNA: TGTGCCAGCACGGGCCGGCAGGGATCCACTGAAGCTTTCTTT
D gene: .
J gene: TRBJ1-1
V gene: TRBV9
clone size: .

CDR3 protein: CASSIYQGTNYGYTF
CDR3 DNA: TGTGCCAGTAGTATTTACCAGGGCACAAACTATGGCTACACCTTC
D gene: .
J gene: TRBJ1-2
V gene: TRBV19
clone size: .

CDR3 protein: CASKNTGDEQYF
CDR3 DNA: TGTGCCAGCAAGAATACAGGGGACGAGCAGTACTTC
D gene: TRBD1
J gene: TRBJ2-7
V gene: TRBV6-1
clone size: .